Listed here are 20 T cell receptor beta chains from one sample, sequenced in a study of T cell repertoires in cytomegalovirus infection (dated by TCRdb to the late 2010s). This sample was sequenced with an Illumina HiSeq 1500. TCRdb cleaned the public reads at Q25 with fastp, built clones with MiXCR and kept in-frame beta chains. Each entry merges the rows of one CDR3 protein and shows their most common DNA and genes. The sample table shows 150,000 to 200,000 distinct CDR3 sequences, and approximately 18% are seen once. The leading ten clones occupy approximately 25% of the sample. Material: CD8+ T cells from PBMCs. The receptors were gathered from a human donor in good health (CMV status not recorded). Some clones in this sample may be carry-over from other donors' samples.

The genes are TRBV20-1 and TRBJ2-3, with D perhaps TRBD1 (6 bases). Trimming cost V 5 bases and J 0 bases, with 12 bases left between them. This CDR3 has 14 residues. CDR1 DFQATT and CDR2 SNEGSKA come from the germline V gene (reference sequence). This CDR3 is CSALQGPSTDTQYF. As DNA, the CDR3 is TGCAGTGCTCTACAGGGCCCTAGCACAGATACGCAGTATTTT.

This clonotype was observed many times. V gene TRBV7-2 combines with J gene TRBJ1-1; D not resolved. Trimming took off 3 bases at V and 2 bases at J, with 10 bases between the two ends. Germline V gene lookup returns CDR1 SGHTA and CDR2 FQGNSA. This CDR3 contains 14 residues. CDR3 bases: TGTGCCAGCAGCTTCTCCAGGTCTAACACTGAAGCTTTCTTT. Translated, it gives CASSFSRSNTEAFF.

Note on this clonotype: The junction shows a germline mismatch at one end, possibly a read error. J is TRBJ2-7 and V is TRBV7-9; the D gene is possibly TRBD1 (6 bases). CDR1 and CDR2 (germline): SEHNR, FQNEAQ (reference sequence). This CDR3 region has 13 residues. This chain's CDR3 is CAGSPRGIYEQYF. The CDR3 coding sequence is TGTGCCGGCAGTCCCAGGGGAATCTACGAGCAGTACTTC.

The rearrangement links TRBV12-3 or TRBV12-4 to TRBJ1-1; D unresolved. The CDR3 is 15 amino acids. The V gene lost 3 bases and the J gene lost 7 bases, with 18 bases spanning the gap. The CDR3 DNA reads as TGTGCCAGCAGTTTTATTATTCGTCTTGGCGGTGAAGCTTTCTTT. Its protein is CASSFIIRLGGEAFF.

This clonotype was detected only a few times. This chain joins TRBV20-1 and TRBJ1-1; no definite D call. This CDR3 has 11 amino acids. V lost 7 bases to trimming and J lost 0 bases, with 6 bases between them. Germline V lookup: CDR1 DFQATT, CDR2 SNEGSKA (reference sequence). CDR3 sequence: CSVTLNTEAFF. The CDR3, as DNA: TGCAGTGTGACCCTGAACACTGAAGCTTTCTTT.

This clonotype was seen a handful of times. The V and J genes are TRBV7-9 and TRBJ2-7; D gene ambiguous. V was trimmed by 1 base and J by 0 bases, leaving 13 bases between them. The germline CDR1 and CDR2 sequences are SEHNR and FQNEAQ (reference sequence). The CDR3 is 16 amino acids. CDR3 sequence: CASSLGYGSLSYEQYF. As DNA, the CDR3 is TGTGCCAGCAGCTTAGGGTATGGGTCCCTCTCCTACGAGCAGTACTTC.

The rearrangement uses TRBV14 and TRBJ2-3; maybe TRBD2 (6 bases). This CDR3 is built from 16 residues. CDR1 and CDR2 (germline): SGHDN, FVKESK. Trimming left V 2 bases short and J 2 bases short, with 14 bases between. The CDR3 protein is CASSQSEGSYTDTQYF. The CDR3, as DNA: TGTGCCAGCAGCCAATCGGAGGGCAGCTACACAGATACGCAGTATTTT.

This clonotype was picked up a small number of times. As DNA, the CDR3 is TGTGCCAGCAGCCCCTCCCCGGGACGGGGGGACGAGCAGTACTTC. It yields the protein CASSPSPGRGDEQYF. V usage is TRBV14 and J usage is TRBJ2-7; TRBD2 agrees at 7 bases. Per germline, CDR1 SGHDN and CDR2 FVKESK. The CDR3 covers 15 residues. J lost 5 bases, V lost 4 bases, and 11 bases had no gene match.

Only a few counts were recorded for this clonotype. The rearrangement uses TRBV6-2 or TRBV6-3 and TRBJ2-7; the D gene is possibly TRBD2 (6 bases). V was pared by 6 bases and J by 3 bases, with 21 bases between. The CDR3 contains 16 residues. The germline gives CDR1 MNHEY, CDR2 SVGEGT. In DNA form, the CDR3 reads TGTGCCAGCAGCTTCCTCCGCGGGGAAACAAGCTACGAGCAGTACTTC. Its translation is CASSFLRGETSYEQYF.

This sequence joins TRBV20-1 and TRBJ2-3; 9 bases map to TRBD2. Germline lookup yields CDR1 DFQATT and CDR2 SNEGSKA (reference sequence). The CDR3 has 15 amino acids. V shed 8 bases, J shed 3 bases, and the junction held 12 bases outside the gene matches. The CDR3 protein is CSLEASGVVTDTQYF. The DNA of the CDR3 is TGCAGTCTCGAGGCTAGCGGGGTGGTAACAGATACGCAGTATTTT.

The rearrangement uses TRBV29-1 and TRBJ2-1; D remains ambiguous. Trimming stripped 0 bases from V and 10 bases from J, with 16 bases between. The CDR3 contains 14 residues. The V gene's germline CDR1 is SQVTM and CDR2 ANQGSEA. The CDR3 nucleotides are TGCAGCGTTGAAGATCGGAAGGGATTCGGCGAGCAGTTCTTC. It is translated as CSVEDRKGFGEQFF.

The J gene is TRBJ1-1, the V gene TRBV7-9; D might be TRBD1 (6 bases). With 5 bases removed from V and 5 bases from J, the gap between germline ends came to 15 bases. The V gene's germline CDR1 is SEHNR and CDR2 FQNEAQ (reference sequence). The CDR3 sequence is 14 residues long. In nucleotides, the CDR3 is TGTGCCAGCAGCCCAGAACAGGGTGAGACTGAAGCTTTCTTT. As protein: CASSPEQGETEAFF.

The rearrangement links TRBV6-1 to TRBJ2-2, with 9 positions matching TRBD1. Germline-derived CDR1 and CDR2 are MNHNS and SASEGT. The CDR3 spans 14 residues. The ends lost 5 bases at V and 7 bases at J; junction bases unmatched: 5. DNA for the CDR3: TGTGCCAGCAGTTGGACAGGGGCTAGCGGGGAGCTGTTTTTT. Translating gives CASSWTGASGELFF.

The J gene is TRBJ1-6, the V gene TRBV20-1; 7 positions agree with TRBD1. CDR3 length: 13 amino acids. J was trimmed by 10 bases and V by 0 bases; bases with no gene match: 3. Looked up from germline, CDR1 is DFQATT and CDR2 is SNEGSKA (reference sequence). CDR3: CSARDRDSSPLHF. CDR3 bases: TGCAGTGCTAGAGACCGGGACAGCTCACCCCTCCACTTT.

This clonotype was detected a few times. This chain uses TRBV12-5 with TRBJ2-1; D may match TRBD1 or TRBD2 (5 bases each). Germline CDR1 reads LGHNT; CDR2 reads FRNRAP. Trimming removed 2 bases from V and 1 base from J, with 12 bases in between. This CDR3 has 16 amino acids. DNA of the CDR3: TGTGCTAGTGGTTTGTGGGGACCGCAGTCCTACAATGAGCAGTTCTTC. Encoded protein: CASGLWGPQSYNEQFF.

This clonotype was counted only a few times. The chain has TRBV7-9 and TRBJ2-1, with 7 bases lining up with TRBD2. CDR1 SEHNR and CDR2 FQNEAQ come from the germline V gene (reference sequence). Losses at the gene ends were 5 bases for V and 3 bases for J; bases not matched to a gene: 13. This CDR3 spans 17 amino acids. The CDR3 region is CASSPYASGAHYNEQFF. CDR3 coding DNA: TGTGCCAGCAGCCCCTATGCAAGCGGGGCGCACTACAATGAGCAGTTCTTC.

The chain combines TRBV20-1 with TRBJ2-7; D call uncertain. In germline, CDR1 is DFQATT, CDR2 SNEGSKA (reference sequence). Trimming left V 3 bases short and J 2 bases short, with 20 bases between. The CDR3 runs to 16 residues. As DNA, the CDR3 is TGCAGTGCTAGTGGATTGATCGGAAAAAGACCCTACGAGCAGTACTTC. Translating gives CSASGLIGKRPYEQYF.

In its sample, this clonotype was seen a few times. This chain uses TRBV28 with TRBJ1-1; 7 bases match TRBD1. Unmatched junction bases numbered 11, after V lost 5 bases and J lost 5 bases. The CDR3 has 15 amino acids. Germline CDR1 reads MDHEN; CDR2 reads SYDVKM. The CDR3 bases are TGTGCCAGCAGTGCTACCTCCGAGGGGGCTACTGAAGCTTTCTTT. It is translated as CASSATSEGATEAFF.

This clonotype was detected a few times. CDR3 sequence reads: CSVEEGGAGGNQPQHF. As DNA, the CDR3 is TGCAGCGTTGAAGAAGGGGGCGCGGGGGGCAATCAGCCCCAGCATTTT. V gene TRBV29-1 combines with J gene TRBJ1-5; TRBD1 matches 7 bases. V lost 0 bases and J lost 2; bases outside the gene matches: 7. This CDR3 comprises 16 residues. Germline values: CDR1 SQVTM, CDR2 ANQGSEA.

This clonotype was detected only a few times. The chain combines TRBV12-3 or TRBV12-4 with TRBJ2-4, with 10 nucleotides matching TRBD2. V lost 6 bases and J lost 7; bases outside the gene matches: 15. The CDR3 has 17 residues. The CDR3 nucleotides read TGTGCCAGCAGCCCTCAGGGTTTAAGCGGGGGGGCCAACATTCAGTACTTC. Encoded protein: CASSPQGLSGGANIQYF.